This passage covers 2 T cell receptor beta chains from one sample sequenced in a study of blood T cell repertoires in COVID-19. Generated by immunoSEQ multiplex PCR, the TCRdb table keeps only in-frame clones and is missing some. The repertoire holds just under 150,000 clones, roughly 87% seen once, with around 1.6% in the top ten. Material: peripheral blood. The receptors stem from a human donor in a cohort sampled during active COVID-19.

This clone was observed once. The gene calls are TRBV30 and TRBJ1-2; a possible D gene is TRBD1 (5 bases). Germline V gives CDR1 GTSNPN, CDR2 SVGIG (reference sequence). The CDR3 runs to 13 residues. Trimming removed 0 bases at V and 6 bases at J, with 11 bases between. As DNA, the CDR3 is TGTGCCTGGAGTGTGGGGGGAACCCATGGCTACACCTTC. Translation: CAWSVGGTHGYTF.

This sequence joins TRBV18 and TRBJ1-2; a weak D match, TRBD1 (5 bases). With 2 bases removed from V and 6 bases from J, the gap between germline ends came to 10 bases. The CDR3 covers 13 residues. CDR1 and CDR2 from the germline V gene are KGHSH and LQKENI. For the CDR3, the DNA is TGTGCCAGCTCACCAGCCGGGGGGGATGGCTACACCTTC. Translation: CASSPAGGDGYTF.